This T cell receptor (beta chain) is drawn from a study of radiotherapy plus CTLA-4 blockade in lung cancer. The wider study: Of all patients, approximately 19% responded objectively and around 31% showed disease control.

People whose metastatic non-small-cell lung cancer was chemo-refractory got focal radiation along with CTLA-4 blockade by ipilimumab. The method was immunoSEQ multiplex PCR; TCRdb's version includes in-frame clones alone and lacks a portion of them. The data show fewer than 85,000 clones, with 70% to 90% seen just once and 0.87% held by the top ten. Of note for this clone: Its antigen is not known.

The CDR3 has 14 amino acids. V was shortened by 2 bases and J by 4 bases, with 10 bases between the two germline ends. CDR1 SGDLS and CDR2 YYNGEE come from the germline V gene. Study-wide results and limits: Expansion in blood of tumor-derived TCR clones was seen after radiotherapy plus ipilimumab. Response, reportedly, was best predicted by interferon-beta along with early blood T cell clone dynamics.

The input for sequencing was peripheral blood, taken from a patient treated with radiotherapy plus ipilimumab. The V gene is TRBV9, the J gene TRBJ1-3, with a weak D call TRBD1 (5 bases). The sequence was collected from a human donor with non-small cell lung cancer who had stable disease on radiotherapy plus ipilimumab. The CDR3 loop reads CASSVQGTGNTIYF. In nucleotides, the CDR3 is TGTGCCAGCAGCGTTCAGGGTACCGGAAACACCATATATTTT.